A single sample is the source of the 6 T cell receptor beta chains below, sequenced in a study of blood T cells in healthy people across ages. For the second PCR, which ran for about 7 to 11 cycles, a sample-barcoded 5' primer and a J-beta primer mix were used. TCRdb fed the 5' RACE reads into MiXCR, producing one record per CDR3 protein. The table includes about a million distinct CDR3 sequences, about two fifths detected once. Sequencing was carried out using blood. All receptors come from a man aged 18 to 29 in good health.

V and J are TRBV20-1 and TRBJ1-6; the D is unclear. The germline CDR1 and CDR2 sequences are DFQATT and SNEGSKA (reference sequence). The V gene lost 5 bases and the J gene lost 7 bases, with 12 bases spanning the gap. The CDR3 covers 13 residues. The CDR3 DNA follows: TGCAGTGCTCATACGGACCGAAATTCACCCCTCCACTTT. This translates into CSAHTDRNSPLHF.

This clonotype was counted only a few times. V gene TRBV15 combines with J gene TRBJ2-3; tentatively, D is TRBD1 (5 bases). Germline CDR1 LNHNV, CDR2 YYDKDF (reference sequence). The V and J ends lost 0 bases and 0 bases respectively, with 13 bases between them. CDR3 length: 17 residues. The CDR3 protein is CATSRDGEGASTDTQYF. The DNA of the CDR3 is TGTGCCACCAGCAGAGATGGAGAAGGGGCTAGCACAGATACGCAGTATTTT.

Of note for this clonotype: It is likely a read error: a sequence one base away is far more abundant. The chain uses TRBV5-1 and TRBJ2-3, with 8 bases identical to TRBD1. Germline CDR1 and CDR2: SGHRS and YFSETQ. CDR3 size: 14 residues. The V segment lost 0 bases and the J segment 5 bases; nucleotides outside the gene matches: 2. CDR3 DNA sequence: TGCGCCAGCAGCTTGGGACAGGGGATAGATACGCAGTATTTT. Protein product: CASSLGQGIDTQYF. The full variable domain, completed using reference TRBV5-1 and TRBJ2-3, is KAGVTQTPRYLIKTRGQQVTLSCSPISGHRSVSWYQQTPGQGLQFLFEYFSETQRNKGNFPGRFSGRQFSNSRSEMNVSTLELGDSALYLCASSLGQGIDTQYFGPGTRLTVL.

This chain links TRBV11-2 with TRBJ2-1; D is ambiguous. CDR3 length: 15 residues. From germline, CDR1 is SGHAT and CDR2 FQNNGV. With 0 bases removed from V and 5 bases from J, the gap between germline ends came to 11 bases. The CDR3 is CASSLDGRSNNEQFF. CDR3 sequence (DNA): TGTGCCAGCAGCTTAGATGGCCGGTCAAACAATGAGCAGTTCTTC.

The V gene is TRBV9, the J gene TRBJ1-1, with 12 bases fitting TRBD1. The V gene's germline CDR1 is SGDLS and CDR2 YYNGEE. The CDR3 extends over 18 amino acids. V shed 1 base, J shed 7 bases, and the junction held 14 bases outside the gene matches. Here the CDR3 DNA reads TGTGCCAGCAGCGTAACCTCCGGGACAGGGGGCTTGGTAGATGAAGCTTTCTTT. It is translated as CASSVTSGTGGLVDEAFF.

This clonotype showed up many times. The J gene is TRBJ2-1, the V gene TRBV7-3, with D uncertain. Germline CDR1 and CDR2: SGHTA and FQGTGA. The CDR3 runs to 13 residues. Trimming shortened V by 2 bases and J by 5 bases, and 7 bases separated the two germline ends. The CDR3: CASSLRQDNEQFF. CDR3 nucleotides: TGTGCCAGCAGCTTACGCCAGGACAATGAGCAGTTCTTC.